This TCR beta chain stems from a study of OX40 agonist ivuxolimab in advanced cancers. Across the study: Earlier anti-PD-1, anti-PD-L1 or anti-CTLA-4 therapy was permitted; less than 50% had received some. Three patients, one with hepatocellular carcinoma and two with cutaneous melanoma, responded partially. Notes on the study in general: Averaged across samples, CD8+ T cells carried more expanded clones than CD4+ did.

Data came from immunoSEQ multiplex PCR; TCRdb stores just in-frame clones and leaves some out. This sample has tens of thousands of clones, with 90% to 95% found just once. The CDR3 totals 14 residues. Germline CDR1 and CDR2: MGHRA and YSYEKL. The V end was cut by 3 bases, the J end by 8 bases, with 13 bases between. A word on this clone: What it binds is not known.

This rearrangement joins TRBV4-1 to TRBJ1-4; D is ambiguous. The sequence derives from an adult with an advanced solid tumor such as melanoma, head and neck, liver or kidney cancer. Sequences were derived from CD4+ or CD8+ T cells sorted from blood, sampled in a trial of the OX40 agonist ivuxolimab. The CDR3 nucleotides read TGCGCCAGCAGCCAGGACGAGGTTAGGGAAAAACTGTTTTTT. Translation gives CASSQDEVREKLFF.